Listed below are T cell receptor beta chains from one sample, sequenced in a study of T cell clones after liver transplantation. Clones were read by immunoSEQ multiplex PCR, and TCRdb kept only the in-frame ones, dropping some. The data show roughly 120,000 clones, 90% seen once. This material consisted of CD4+ T cells from blood, taken 12 months after liver transplant. These TCRs come from a human patient who received a liver transplant. Among the T cells, some may be from the graft donor. The CDR3 runs from the conserved cysteine through the conserved F or W. A D gene is named only where the DNA matches it firmly. Part of the rows lack a size; the others show once, few, many or a class for expanded clones.

V gene	D gene	J gene	clone size	CDR3 protein	CDR3 DNA
TRBV10-2	-	TRBJ1-3	-	CASSTAGNTIYF	TGCGCCAGCAGTACAGCTGGAAACACCATATATTTT
TRBV18	-	TRBJ1-5	once	CASSPPSRDGQPQHF	TGTGCCAGCTCACCACCGTCCCGGGATGGGCAGCCCCAGCATTTT
TRBV7-9	-	TRBJ1-4	-	CASSIASSGEKLFF	TGTGCCAGCTCCATAGCCAGCAGCGGGGAAAAACTGTTTTTT
TRBV6-5	-	TRBJ1-3	-	CASRMGLPGGNTIYF	TGTGCCAGCAGAATGGGACTACCGGGGGGAAACACCATATATTTT
TRBV11-2	TRBD1	TRBJ2-1	once	CASSRDRVGSYNEQFF	TGTGCCAGCAGCCGGGACAGGGTGGGCTCCTACAATGAGCAGTTCTTC
TRBV28	-	TRBJ1-2	-	CASRYDDYGYTF	TGTGCCAGCAGATACGACGACTATGGCTACACCTTC
TRBV7-8	-	TRBJ2-5	-	CASSLGRQETQYF	TGTGCCAGCAGCTTGGGGCGTCAAGAGACCCAGTACTTC
TRBV6-1	TRBD1	TRBJ1-2	once	CASSGLTGRGYGYTF	TGTGCCAGCAGTGGCCTGACAGGGAGGGGCTATGGCTACACCTTC
TRBV7-6	-	TRBJ1-1	-	CASSLALSTEAFF	TGTGCCAGCAGCTTAGCCTTGAGCACTGAAGCTTTCTTT
TRBV11-3	-	TRBJ1-2	-	CASSPGPSYGYTF	TGTGCCAGCAGCCCCGGGCCGTCCTATGGCTACACCTTC
TRBV7-2	TRBD1	TRBJ1-2	-	CASSLGDRLYGYTF	TGTGCCAGCAGCTTAGGGGACAGATTATATGGCTACACCTTC
TRBV10-3	-	TRBJ1-1	-	CAISESQVDTEAFF	TGTGCCATCAGTGAGTCTCAGGTTGACACTGAAGCTTTCTTT
TRBV28	-	TRBJ2-4	-	CASSLPGTHKNIQYF	TGTGCCAGCAGTTTGCCAGGGACCCACAAAAACATTCAGTACTTC
TRBV27	-	TRBJ1-2	-	CASGGPQGSSGYTF	TGTGCCAGCGGGGGGCCCCAGGGGAGTTCGGGCTACACCTTC
TRBV5-1	-	TRBJ2-3	few	CASSYQFGADTQYF	TGCGCCAGCAGTTACCAGTTCGGAGCAGATACGCAGTATTTT
TRBV25-1	-	TRBJ1-4	-	CASSDQTGYNEKLFF	TGTGCCAGCAGTGACCAGACAGGCTATAATGAAAAACTGTTTTTT
TRBV6-5	-	TRBJ1-2	-	CASSYMSTAILGYTF	TGTGCCAGCAGTTACATGTCGACAGCCATCCTTGGCTACACCTTC
TRBV4-1	-	TRBJ1-1	-	CASSQDYGWGTEAFF	TGCGCCAGCAGCCAAGATTACGGCTGGGGCACTGAAGCTTTCTTT
TRBV27	-	TRBJ2-7	-	CASRQVFSHEQYF	TGTGCCAGCAGACAGGTATTCTCCCACGAGCAGTACTTC
TRBV5-4	TRBD1	TRBJ1-2	-	CASSPTSGGDHYGYTF	TGTGCCAGCAGCCCAACCTCAGGGGGCGATCACTATGGCTACACCTTC
TRBV11-3	-	TRBJ1-1	-	CASSLENTEAFF	TGTGCCAGCAGCTTAGAGAACACTGAAGCTTTCTTT
TRBV5-1	-	TRBJ2-3	-	CASSSTDTQYF	TGCGCCAGCAGCTCCACAGATACGCAGTATTTT
TRBV7-3	-	TRBJ1-3	-	CASSLGGHPGNTIYF	TGTGCCAGCAGCTTAGGAGGGCATCCTGGAAACACCATATATTTT